This T cell receptor beta chain was recovered during a study of shared clonotypes between healthy human individuals. Trimming took 6 bases from V and 8 from J; bases not matched to a gene: 13. The CDR3 has 15 amino acids. CDR1 and CDR2 (germline): MNHEY, SVGAGI. General observations from the study: Memory subsets generally showed smaller estimated richness than naive subsets did.

The data were produced by immunoSEQ multiplex PCR, yet TCRdb's version contains in-frame clones alone and is incomplete. The profile shows about 680,000 clones, around four fifths of them singletons. On this clone: Antigen: not known.

The V call is TRBV6-5, the J call TRBJ1-2; 9 bases align to TRBD1. The sequence was collected from a woman in her twenties or thirties in good health. Sequenced sample: memory CD4+ T cells sorted from blood. Stated subset: CD45RA-negative fraction. CDR3 DNA sequence: TGTGCCAGCAGCAACACAGGGGGCGCTGAAAGGGGCTACACCTTC. It is translated as CASSNTGGAERGYTF.